Presented here are 27 T cell receptor beta chains from one specimen sequenced in a study of long-term antiretroviral therapy in people with HIV. With survey level as its setting, the immunoSEQ assay was v3.0. Sequencing used immunoSEQ multiplex PCR; TCRdb keeps in-frame clones, though not all of them. This table has tens of thousands of clones, 70% to 90% appearing once. Sequencing was performed on unsorted PBMCs, taken about 3.4 years after starting antiretroviral therapy. Receptor source: a man between 18 and 35 years old with HIV.

The chain is built from TRBV2 and TRBJ2-4, with TRBD1 as a possible D gene (5 bases). Trimming stripped 7 bases from V and 1 base from J, with 17 bases between. Germline assignment: CDR1 SNHLY and CDR2 FYNNEI. This CDR3 comprises 16 residues. The CDR3 DNA sequence: TGTGCCAGCACCCATGACCAGGCAGGGGCCAAAAACATTCAGTACTTC. Residues: CASTHDQAGAKNIQYF. Together with reference TRBV2 and TRBJ2-4, the CDR3 gives the full variable domain: EPEVTQTPSHQVTQMGQEVILRCVPISNHLYFYWYRQILGQKVEFLVSFYNNEISEKSEIFDDQFSVERPDGSNFTLKIRSTKLEDSAMYFCASTHDQAGAKNIQYFGAGTRLSVL.

The J gene is TRBJ2-1, the V gene TRBV5-1, with 7 bases that match TRBD1. This CDR3 spans 16 amino acids. CDR1 and CDR2 from the germline V gene are SGHRS and YFSETQ. The ends lost 0 bases at V and 3 bases at J; junction bases unmatched: 6. The CDR3 DNA reads as TGCGCCAGCAGCTTGGCCGGGACAGTTAACTACAATGAGCAGTTCTTC. This gives the protein CASSLAGTVNYNEQFF.

The V and J genes are TRBV7-9 and TRBJ2-7, with TRBD1 matching over 11 bases. The CDR3 extends over 18 amino acids. The J segment lost 2 bases and the V segment lost 5 bases, leaving 14 bases of the junction unmatched. Germline V gene lookup returns CDR1 SEHNR and CDR2 FQNEAQ (reference sequence). For the CDR3, the DNA is TGTGCCAGCAGCCAGAGAGGGACAGGGGGTTTACTTACCTACGAGCAGTACTTC. Translating it yields CASSQRGTGGLLTYEQYF. The variable domain in full, with the rest retrieved from reference TRBV7-9 and TRBJ2-7, is DTGVSQNPRHKITKRGQNVTFRCDPISEHNRLYWYRQTLGQGPEFLTYFQNEAQLEKSRLLSDRFSAERPKGSFSTLEIQRTEQGDSAMYLCASSQRGTGGLLTYEQYFGPGTRLTVT.

The genes are TRBV14 and TRBJ2-1; D gene unclear. CDR3 size: 15 residues. CDR1 and CDR2 (germline): SGHDN, FVKESK. Trimming cost V 4 bases and J 3 bases, with 13 bases left between them. CDR3 sequence: CASSPTRSRYNEQFF. The CDR3 DNA is TGTGCCAGCAGCCCTACCCGGAGCCGCTACAATGAGCAGTTCTTC.

CDR3 DNA sequence: TGCGCCAGCAGCTTGGGATCGGGAGGGCCTTGGAATGAGCAGTTCTTC. Translation: CASSLGSGGPWNEQFF. The chain carries TRBV5-1 and TRBJ2-1, with 8 bases matching TRBD2. The CDR3 runs 16 residues. Trimming took 0 bases from V and 7 from J; bases not matched to a gene: 9. Looked up from germline, CDR1 is SGHRS and CDR2 is YFSETQ.

This clone was seen once. The CDR3 loop is CASSQDRGSNYGYTF. The CDR3 nucleotides are TGCGCCAGCAGCCAAGACAGGGGCTCTAACTATGGCTACACCTTC. This chain joins TRBV4-1 and TRBJ1-2; possibly TRBD1 for D (6 bases). CDR1 is MGHRA, CDR2 YSYEKL, per germline. This CDR3 spans 15 amino acids. Trimming cost V 0 bases and J 0 bases, with 8 bases left between them.

This chain connects TRBV19 to TRBJ2-2, with D perhaps being TRBD1 or TRBD2 (5 bases each). The V gene's germline CDR1 is LNHDA and CDR2 SQIVND (reference sequence). The CDR3 runs to 16 residues. Trimming removed 2 bases at V and 6 bases at J, with 16 bases between. The CDR3 protein is CASSIYRDPGSGELFF. The CDR3 coding sequence is TGTGCCAGTAGTATATATAGGGACCCGGGCTCCGGGGAGCTGTTTTTT.

The genes are TRBV5-1 and TRBJ2-1; 9 bases line up with TRBD2. The CDR3 runs to 16 residues. J gave up 7 bases and V 0 bases, and 8 bases lay outside the gene matches. Germline CDR1 SGHRS, CDR2 YFSETQ. The CDR3 DNA follows: TGCGCCAGCAGCTTGGCCGTAGCGGGGGCAGGAAATGAGCAGTTCTTC. Protein product: CASSLAVAGAGNEQFF.

V usage is TRBV5-5 and J usage is TRBJ1-2; no clear D. The CDR3 runs 15 residues. Germline V gene lookup returns CDR1 SGHKS and CDR2 YYEKEE (reference sequence). The germline V and J ends were trimmed by 0 bases and 1 base, with 10 bases remaining between them. Here the CDR3 DNA reads TGTGCCAGCAGCTTGGGAATCGACAATAACTATGGCTACACCTTC. Translating gives CASSLGIDNNYGYTF.

The rearrangement joins TRBV2 to TRBJ1-1; D may be TRBD1 (6 bases). Germline CDR1 is SNHLY and CDR2 is FYNNEI. The V gene lost 10 bases and the J gene lost 5 bases, with 14 bases spanning the gap. CDR3 length: 12 amino acids. CDR3 region: CANLQGGTEAFF. Written as DNA, the CDR3 is TGTGCCAACTTACAGGGAGGTACTGAAGCTTTCTTT. Using reference TRBV2 and TRBJ1-1 for the parts outside the CDR3, the full variable domain is EPEVTQTPSHQVTQMGQEVILRCVPISNHLYFYWYRQILGQKVEFLVSFYNNEISEKSEIFDDQFSVERPDGSNFTLKIRSTKLEDSAMYFCANLQGGTEAFFGQGTRLTVV.

The CDR3 region is CASSSGTSGSPGELFF. The CDR3 DNA is TGTGCCAGCAGCTCAGGGACTAGCGGGAGCCCCGGGGAGCTGTTTTTT. The chain has TRBV7-3 and TRBJ2-2, with 14 bases that match TRBD2. This CDR3 spans 16 amino acids. Germline values: CDR1 SGHTA, CDR2 FQGTGA. V shed 4 bases, J shed 6 bases, and the junction held 4 bases outside the gene matches.

The chain couples TRBV27 to TRBJ2-1, with D perhaps matching TRBD2 (6 bases). V was shortened by 5 bases and J by 10 bases, with 9 bases between the two germline ends. The CDR3 length is 11 residues. CDR1 is MNHEY, CDR2 SMNVEV, per germline (reference sequence). The CDR3 is CASSAGREQFF. In DNA form, the CDR3 reads TGTGCCAGCAGTGCTGGGAGGGAGCAGTTCTTC.

This sequence joins TRBV10-3 and TRBJ1-2; TRBD1 aligns across 8 bases. V was clipped by 6 bases and J by 5 bases; unmatched bases: 5. The CDR3 contains 13 residues. Germline V gene lookup returns CDR1 ENHRY and CDR2 SYGVKD. In DNA, the CDR3 is TGTGCCATCAGGACAGGGGCGGGGTATGGCTACACCTTC. It specifies CAIRTGAGYGYTF.

A few counts support this clone. V usage is TRBV12-5 and J usage is TRBJ2-3, with a weak D call TRBD2 (6 bases). The length of the CDR3 is 17 residues. CDR1 LGHNT and CDR2 FRNRAP come from the germline V gene. V was cut by 1 base and J by 6 bases, with 20 bases left in between. The CDR3 reads CASGLDTPMGGGDTQYF. CDR3 DNA sequence: TGTGCTAGTGGTTTGGACACCCCTATGGGGGGTGGCGATACGCAGTATTTT.

This chain links TRBV19 with TRBJ2-7, with TRBD1 matching 7 bases. The V gene end was trimmed by 5 bases and the J gene end by 3 bases; junction bases not matched to a gene: 10. The germline V gene has CDR1 LNHDA and CDR2 SQIVND (reference sequence). The CDR3 contains 15 residues. The DNA of the CDR3 is TGTGCCAGTAGTGCAGGGACAGCTTTAGACTACGAGCAGTACTTC. Its translation is CASSAGTALDYEQYF.

The chain uses TRBV10-3 and TRBJ2-2, with 9 bases that match TRBD2. V trimming: 2 bases; J trimming: 4 bases; junction bases outside the gene matches: 2. The CDR3 extends over 15 amino acids. Germline lookup yields CDR1 ENHRY and CDR2 SYGVKD. The CDR3 DNA reads TGTGCCATCAGTGAGGTACTAGCGGGCACCGGGGAGCTGTTTTTT. This sequence encodes CAISEVLAGTGELFF.

The CDR3 spells CASSLEGAKVDGYTF. The CDR3 DNA sequence: TGTGCCAGCAGCTTGGAGGGGGCGAAAGTCGATGGCTACACCTTC. V is TRBV5-5 and J is TRBJ1-2; the match to TRBD1 covers 7 bases. CDR1 SGHKS and CDR2 YYEKEE come from the germline V gene (reference sequence). The ends lost 0 bases at V and 6 bases at J; junction bases unmatched: 8. This CDR3 has 15 residues.

The chain is built from TRBV27 and TRBJ2-1; 9 bases match TRBD2. This CDR3 is 16 amino acids long. Trimming took 1 base from V and 4 from J; bases not matched to a gene: 5. Germline V gene sequence: CDR1 MNHEY, CDR2 SMNVEV (reference sequence). The CDR3 loop reads CASSLYAGGRYNEQFF. The DNA for the CDR3 is TGTGCCAGCAGTTTATATGCGGGAGGGCGTTACAATGAGCAGTTCTTC.

This chain connects TRBV6-6 to TRBJ1-2; 8 bases are shared with TRBD1. The CDR3 sequence is 13 residues long. Trimming cost V 2 bases and J 8 bases; bases outside gene matches: 4. In germline, CDR1 is MNHNY, CDR2 SVGAGI (reference sequence). The CDR3 DNA follows: TGTGCCAGCAGTTACCAGGGGGCTGGGGGCTACACCTTC. Translation: CASSYQGAGGYTF.

The chain links TRBV28 to TRBJ2-1; D gene uncertain. The CDR3 is 16 residues long. CDR1 and CDR2 from the germline V gene are MDHEN and SYDVKM. Between the trimmed V and J ends, which lost 4 bases and 0 bases, there was a span of 13 bases. The DNA for the CDR3 is TGTGCCAGCAGTTCCCGGGCCACCAGCTCCTACAATGAGCAGTTCTTC. Protein: CASSSRATSSYNEQFF.

V gene TRBV6-5 combines with J gene TRBJ1-2; the D is unclear. Germline loops: CDR1 MNHEY, CDR2 SVGAGI. Trimming took off 6 bases at V and 4 bases at J, with 15 bases between the two ends. CDR3 length equals 14 residues. The CDR3 DNA reads TGTGCCAGCAGGCCGGCGGGCTTGGGCTATGGCTACACCTTC. It translates to CASRPAGLGYGYTF.

This clone has only a few counts. The CDR3 DNA reads TGTGCCAGCAGCCCCCCCGCGGGGGGACCCTACGAGCAGTACTTC. This gives the protein CASSPPAGGPYEQYF. V usage is TRBV9 and J usage is TRBJ2-7; 8 positions match TRBD2. The length of the CDR3 is 15 residues. Germline V gene lookup returns CDR1 SGDLS and CDR2 YYNGEE. The ends lost 4 bases at V and 2 bases at J; junction bases unmatched: 8.

The rearrangement uses TRBV11-2 and TRBJ2-7; D might be TRBD1 (6 bases). V dropped 0 bases and J dropped 5 bases, with 11 bases sitting between them. The germline V gene encodes CDR1 SGHAT and CDR2 FQNNGV. The CDR3 loop spans 14 amino acids. CDR3 nucleotides: TGTGCCAGCAGCTTAGAGTACAGGGCCCACGAGCAGTACTTC. It yields the protein CASSLEYRAHEQYF.

In nucleotides, the CDR3 is TGTGCCAGTAGTACAGGTATGTCCGGGACGGACGCTTTCTTT. It translates to CASSTGMSGTDAFF. V is TRBV19 and J is TRBJ1-1; D is possibly TRBD1 (5 bases). CDR1 and CDR2 (germline): LNHDA, SQIVND (reference sequence). The germline V and J ends were trimmed by 4 bases and 11 bases, with 20 bases remaining between them. This CDR3 contains 14 residues. Filled out from reference TRBV19 and TRBJ1-1, the complete variable domain reads DGGITQSPKYLFRKEGQNVTLSCEQNLNHDAMYWYRQDPGQGLRLIYYSQIVNDFQKGDIAEGYSVSREKKESFPLTVTSAQKNPTAFYLCASSTGMSGTDAFFGQGTRLTVV.

This chain connects TRBV7-6 to TRBJ1-2; D perhaps matches TRBD1 (6 bases). Germline-derived CDR1 and CDR2 are SGHVS and FNYEAQ. Trimming pared 6 bases from V and 1 base from J, leaving 15 bases between. CDR3 length equals 15 residues. DNA for the CDR3: TGTGCCAGCAGTAGGGGGGGCAGCAGTAACTATGGCTACACCTTC. It codes for CASSRGGSSNYGYTF.

The gene calls are TRBV9 and TRBJ2-1; 9 bases align to TRBD2. After removal of 2 bases from V and 8 bases from J, the junction contained 8 bases not matched to a gene. The germline V gene has CDR1 SGDLS and CDR2 YYNGEE. The CDR3 sequence is 15 residues long. In DNA form, the CDR3 reads TGTGCCAGCAGCGTGCTAGCGGGACGGTGGGATGAGCAGTTCTTC. It codes for CASSVLAGRWDEQFF.

The chain couples TRBV11-2 to TRBJ1-1, with D uncertain. The CDR3 is made up of 13 amino acids. Germline V CDR1 and CDR2: SGHAT, FQNNGV. Trimming took off 5 bases at V and 2 bases at J, with 9 bases between the two ends. The CDR3 region has the DNA TGTGCCAGCAGCCTCGCGGGTAACACTGAAGCTTTCTTT. Residues: CASSLAGNTEAFF.